This T cell receptor beta chain emerged from a study of OX40 agonist ivuxolimab in advanced cancers. The wider study: Prior therapy, whether anti-PD-1, anti-PD-L1 or anti-CTLA-4, was allowed, and 40% had some. Whole-study findings and limits: Expanded peripheral T-cell antigen specificity went undetermined.

Libraries were prepared by immunoSEQ multiplex PCR; TCRdb keeps only in-frame clonotypes and omits some of them. Among roughly 100,000 clones listed, around nine tenths were seen once. Details on this clone: As yet, its antigen is unknown.

V shed 1 base, J shed 0 bases, and the junction held 1 base outside the gene matches. The length of the CDR3 is 16 residues. Germline V gene lookup returns CDR1 SGHNT and CDR2 YYREEE (reference sequence). The chain uses TRBV5-4 and TRBJ2-1; 10 nucleotides agree with TRBD2. The TCR was taken from an adult with an advanced solid tumor such as melanoma, head and neck, liver or kidney cancer. Source: CD4+ or CD8+ T cells sorted from blood, taken in a trial of the OX40 agonist ivuxolimab. In nucleotides, the CDR3 is TGTGCCAGCAGCTTGCCTAGCGGGAGCTCCTACAATGAGCAGTTCTTC. Its protein product is CASSLPSGSSYNEQFF.